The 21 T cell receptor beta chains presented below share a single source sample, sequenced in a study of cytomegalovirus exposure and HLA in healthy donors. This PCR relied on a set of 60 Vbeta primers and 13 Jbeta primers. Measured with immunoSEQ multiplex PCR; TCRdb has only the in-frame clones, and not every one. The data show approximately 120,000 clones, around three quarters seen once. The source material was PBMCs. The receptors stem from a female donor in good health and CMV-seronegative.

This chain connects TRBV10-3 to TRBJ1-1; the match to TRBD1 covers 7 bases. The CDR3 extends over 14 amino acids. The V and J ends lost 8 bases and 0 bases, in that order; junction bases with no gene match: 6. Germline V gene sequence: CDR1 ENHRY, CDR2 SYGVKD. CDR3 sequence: CAIWPGQVNTEAFF. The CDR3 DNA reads TGTGCCATCTGGCCCGGACAGGTGAACACTGAAGCTTTCTTT.

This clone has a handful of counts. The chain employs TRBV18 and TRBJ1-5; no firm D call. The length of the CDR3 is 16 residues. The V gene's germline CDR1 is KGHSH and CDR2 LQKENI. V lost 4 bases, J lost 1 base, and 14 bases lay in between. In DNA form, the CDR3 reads TGTGCCAGCTCACTGACGGTGGAGGGAAGCAATCAGCCCCAGCATTTT. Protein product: CASSLTVEGSNQPQHF.

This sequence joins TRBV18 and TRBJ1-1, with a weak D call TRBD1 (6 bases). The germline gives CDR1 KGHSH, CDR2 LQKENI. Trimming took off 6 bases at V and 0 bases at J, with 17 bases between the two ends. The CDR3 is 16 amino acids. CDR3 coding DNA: TGTGCCAGCTCCCTAGGTTTGGGGACAATGAACACTGAAGCTTTCTTT. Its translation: CASSLGLGTMNTEAFF. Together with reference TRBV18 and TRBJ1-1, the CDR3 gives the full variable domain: NAGVMQNPRHLVRRRGQEARLRCSPMKGHSHVYWYRQLPEEGLKFMVYLQKENIIDESGMPKERFSAEFPKEGPSILRIQQVVRGDSAAYFCASSLGLGTMNTEAFFGQGTRLTVV.

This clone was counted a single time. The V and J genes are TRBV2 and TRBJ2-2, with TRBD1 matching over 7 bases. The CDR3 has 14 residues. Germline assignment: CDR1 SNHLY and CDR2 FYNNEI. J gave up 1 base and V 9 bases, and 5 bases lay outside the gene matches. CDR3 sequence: CARRGQRNTGELFF. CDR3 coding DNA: TGTGCCAGGAGGGGGCAGAGGAACACCGGGGAGCTGTTTTTT. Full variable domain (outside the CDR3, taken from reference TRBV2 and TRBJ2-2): EPEVTQTPSHQVTQMGQEVILRCVPISNHLYFYWYRQILGQKVEFLVSFYNNEISEKSEIFDDQFSVERPDGSNFTLKIRSTKLEDSAMYFCARRGQRNTGELFFGEGSRLTVL.

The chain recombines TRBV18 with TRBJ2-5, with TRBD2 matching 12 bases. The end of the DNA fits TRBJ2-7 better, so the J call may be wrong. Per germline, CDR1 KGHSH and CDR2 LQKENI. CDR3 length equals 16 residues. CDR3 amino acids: CASSPPGTSGFYEQYF. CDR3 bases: TGTGCCAGCTCACCGCCTGGGACTAGCGGGTTCTACGAGCAGTACTTC.

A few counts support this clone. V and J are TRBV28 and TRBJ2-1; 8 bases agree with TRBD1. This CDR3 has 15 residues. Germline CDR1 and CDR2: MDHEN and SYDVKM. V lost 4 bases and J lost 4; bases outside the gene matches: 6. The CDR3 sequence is CASSSQGAGYNEQFF. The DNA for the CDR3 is TGTGCCAGCAGTTCGCAGGGGGCGGGTTACAATGAGCAGTTCTTC.

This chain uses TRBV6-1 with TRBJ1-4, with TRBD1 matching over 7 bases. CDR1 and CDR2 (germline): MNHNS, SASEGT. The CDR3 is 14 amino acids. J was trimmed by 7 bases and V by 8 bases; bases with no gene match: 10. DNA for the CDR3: TGTGCCAGCGGTAGACAGGGAGTAGGTGAAAAACTGTTTTTT. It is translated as CASGRQGVGEKLFF.

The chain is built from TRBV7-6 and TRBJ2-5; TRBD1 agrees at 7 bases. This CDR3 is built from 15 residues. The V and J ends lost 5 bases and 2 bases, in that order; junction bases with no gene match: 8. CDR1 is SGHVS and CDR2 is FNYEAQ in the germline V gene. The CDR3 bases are TGTGCCAGCAGCATCCGACAGGGTTCGCAAGAGACCCAGTACTTC. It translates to CASSIRQGSQETQYF.

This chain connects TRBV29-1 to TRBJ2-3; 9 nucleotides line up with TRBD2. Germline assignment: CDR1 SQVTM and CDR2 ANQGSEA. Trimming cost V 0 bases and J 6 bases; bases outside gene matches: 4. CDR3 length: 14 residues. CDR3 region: CSVEDSGGADTQYF. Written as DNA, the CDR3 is TGCAGCGTTGAAGATAGCGGGGGTGCGGATACGCAGTATTTT.

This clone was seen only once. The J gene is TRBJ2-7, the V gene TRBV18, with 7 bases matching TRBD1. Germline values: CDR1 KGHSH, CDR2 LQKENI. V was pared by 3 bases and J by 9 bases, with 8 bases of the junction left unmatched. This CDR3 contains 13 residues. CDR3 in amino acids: CASSPRDRTGQYF. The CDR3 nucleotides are TGTGCCAGCTCACCGAGAGACAGGACAGGGCAGTACTTC.

CDR3 in DNA: TGTGCCAGCAGCCTCCCCGGGACAGTCTCCTACGAGCAGTACTTC. Amino acids: CASSLPGTVSYEQYF. The rearrangement joins TRBV5-6 to TRBJ2-7; 7 nucleotides align to TRBD1. Germline lookup yields CDR1 SGHDT and CDR2 YYEEEE. V was pared by 4 bases and J by 0 bases, with 7 bases of the junction left unmatched. The CDR3 covers 15 residues.

Written as DNA, the CDR3 is TGTGCCAGCTCACCAGTGACTAGCGGGAGTCACGAGCAGTACTTC. Its protein product is CASSPVTSGSHEQYF. The gene calls are TRBV18 and TRBJ2-7, with TRBD2 identical over 12 bases. CDR1 KGHSH and CDR2 LQKENI come from the germline V gene. The CDR3 length is 15 residues. Losses at the gene ends were 2 bases for V and 5 bases for J; bases not matched to a gene: 4.

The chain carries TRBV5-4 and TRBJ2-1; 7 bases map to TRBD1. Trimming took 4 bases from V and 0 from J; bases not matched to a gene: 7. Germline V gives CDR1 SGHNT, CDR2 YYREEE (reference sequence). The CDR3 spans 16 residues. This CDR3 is CASSPLTGISYNEQFF. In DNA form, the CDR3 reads TGTGCCAGCAGCCCGTTGACAGGGATCTCCTACAATGAGCAGTTCTTC.

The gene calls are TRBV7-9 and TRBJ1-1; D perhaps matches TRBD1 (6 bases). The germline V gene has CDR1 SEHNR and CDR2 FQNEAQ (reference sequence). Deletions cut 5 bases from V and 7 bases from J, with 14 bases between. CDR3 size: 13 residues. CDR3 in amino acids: CASSPQGAFEAFF. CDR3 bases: TGTGCCAGCAGCCCACAGGGTGCTTTTGAAGCTTTCTTT.

The CDR3 reads CASTAGTVNEQFF. In DNA form, the CDR3 reads TGTGCCAGCACGGCAGGGACAGTCAATGAGCAGTTCTTC. The chain is built from TRBV7-9 and TRBJ2-1; TRBD1 matches 7 bases. CDR3 length: 13 residues. Germline CDR1 reads SEHNR; CDR2 reads FQNEAQ (reference sequence). Losses at the gene ends were 7 bases for V and 6 bases for J; bases not matched to a gene: 6. The full variable domain, in which reference TRBV7-9 and TRBJ2-1 provide the parts outside the CDR3, is DTGVSQNPRHKITKRGQNVTFRCDPISEHNRLYWYRQTLGQGPEFLTYFQNEAQLEKSRLLSDRFSAERPKGSFSTLEIQRTEQGDSAMYLCASTAGTVNEQFFGPGTRLTVL.

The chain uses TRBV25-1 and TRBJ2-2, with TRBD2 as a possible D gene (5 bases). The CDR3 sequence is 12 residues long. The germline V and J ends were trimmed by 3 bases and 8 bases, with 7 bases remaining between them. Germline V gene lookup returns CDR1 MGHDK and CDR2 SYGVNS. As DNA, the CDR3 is TGTGCCAGCAGTGAGGAGGCAGGGGAGCTGTTTTTT. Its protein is CASSEEAGELFF. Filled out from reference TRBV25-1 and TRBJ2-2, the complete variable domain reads EADIYQTPRYLVIGTGKKITLECSQTMGHDKMYWYQQDPGMELHLIHYSYGVNSTEKGDLSSESTVSRIRTEHFPLTLESARPSHTSQYLCASSEEAGELFFGEGSRLTVL.

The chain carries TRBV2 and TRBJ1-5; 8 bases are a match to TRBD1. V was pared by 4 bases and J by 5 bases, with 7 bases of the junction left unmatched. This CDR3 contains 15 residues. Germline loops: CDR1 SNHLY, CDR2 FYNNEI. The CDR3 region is CASSAERTGHQPQHF. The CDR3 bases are TGTGCCAGCAGTGCTGAACGGACAGGGCATCAGCCCCAGCATTTT.

As DNA, the CDR3 is TGTGCCAGCAGCGTTCACCCACTGGGACTTCGCTCTGGGGCCAACGTCCTGACTTTC. This gives the protein CASSVHPLGLRSGANVLTF. The rearrangement uses TRBV9 and TRBJ2-6; possible D gene TRBD2, 6 bases. The V and J ends lost 2 bases and 0 bases respectively, with 18 bases between them. The CDR3 runs 19 residues. Germline CDR1 SGDLS, CDR2 YYNGEE.

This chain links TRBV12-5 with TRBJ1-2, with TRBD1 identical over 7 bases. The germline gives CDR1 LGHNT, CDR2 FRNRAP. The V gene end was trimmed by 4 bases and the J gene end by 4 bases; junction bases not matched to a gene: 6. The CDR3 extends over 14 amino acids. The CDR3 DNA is TGTGCTAGTGGTTCCTCCAGGGGGGCCTATGGCTACACCTTC. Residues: CASGSSRGAYGYTF.

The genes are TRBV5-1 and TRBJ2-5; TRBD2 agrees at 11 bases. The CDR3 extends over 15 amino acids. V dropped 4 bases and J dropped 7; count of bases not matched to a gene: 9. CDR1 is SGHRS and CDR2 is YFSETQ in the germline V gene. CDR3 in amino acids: CASSTNSGGALTQYF. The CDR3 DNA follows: TGCGCCAGCAGCACAAATAGCGGGGGGGCGTTGACCCAGTACTTC.

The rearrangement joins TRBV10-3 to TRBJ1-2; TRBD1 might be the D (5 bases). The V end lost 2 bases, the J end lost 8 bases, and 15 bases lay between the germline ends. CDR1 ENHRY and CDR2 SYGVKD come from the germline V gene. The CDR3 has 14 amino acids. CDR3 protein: CAISEAGTMQGYTF. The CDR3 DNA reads TGTGCCATCAGTGAGGCAGGGACTATGCAAGGCTACACCTTC.